This T cell receptor beta chain comes out of a study of blood T cell repertoires in COVID-19. Study-wide background: Both acute and convalescent COVID-19 samples were obtained from the United States, Italy and Spain. PBMCs, B-cell-depleted T cells, or T cells were the source of the cDNA or gDNA that made up the material.

Germline CDR1 MNHEY, CDR2 SVGAGI. Unmatched junction bases numbered 2, after V lost 4 bases and J lost 0 bases. CDR3 length: 14 amino acids. The repertoire was sequenced with immunoSEQ multiplex PCR; TCRdb's copy has only in-frame clones and lacks some. The data show a few hundred thousand clones, around 86% seen once. The source material was peripheral blood. The sequence was collected from a man between 60 and 75 years old with acute or convalescent COVID-19. The rearrangement uses TRBV6-5 and TRBJ1-2; 7 bases fit TRBD1. The CDR3 DNA sequence: TGTGCCAGCAGTTCCCAGGGGGCTAACTATGGCTACACCTTC. Protein sequence: CASSSQGANYGYTF.